One and the same sample provided the 20 T cell receptor beta chains below, sequenced in a study of CDR3 diversity in severe acne. MiXCR, applied by TCRdb to the PCR reads, yields one record per CDR3 protein. This table has more than 70,000 distinct CDR3 sequences, about 50% appearing once. Material for sequencing was blood. These receptors all come from a male donor in good health, serving as a control.

This clonotype has only one observation. The chain links TRBV7-9 to TRBJ2-7; D unclear. Trimming cost V 5 bases and J 6 bases, with 14 bases left between them. CDR3 length: 13 residues. The germline CDR1 and CDR2 sequences are SEHNR and FQNEAQ (reference sequence). CDR3 region: CASSPTVGSEQYF. As DNA, the CDR3 is TGTGCCAGCAGCCCGACGGTAGGGTCCGAGCAGTACTTC.

In this sample, this clonotype turned up once. An end of the junction does not agree with germline; a read error may underlie this. J is TRBJ2-6 and V is TRBV10-3; no clear D. Germline V gene lookup returns CDR1 ENHRY and CDR2 SYGVKD. The CDR3 loop spans 16 amino acids. CDR3 coding DNA: TGTGCCATCGGTGAGTCTGGCCTCCCTGGGGCCAACGTCCTGACTTTC. Translated, it gives CAIGESGLPGANVLTF.

The chain carries TRBV20-1 and TRBJ1-1; the D is unclear. This CDR3 has 11 residues. Trimming removed 5 bases from V and 0 bases from J, with 4 bases in between. In germline, CDR1 is DFQATT, CDR2 SNEGSKA (reference sequence). CDR3 coding DNA: TGCAGTGCTGGAGTGAACACTGAAGCTTTCTTT. Amino acids: CSAGVNTEAFF.

CDR3 DNA: TGTGCCACCAGTGATCTTGGACGGGCTGAAGCTTTCTTT. This translates into CATSDLGRAEAFF. The rearrangement links TRBV24-1 to TRBJ1-1; D is uncertain. Germline V gene lookup returns CDR1 KGHDR and CDR2 SFDVKD. V dropped 3 bases and J dropped 6 bases, with 10 bases sitting between them. This CDR3 contains 13 residues.

The chain uses TRBV2 and TRBJ1-4, with D hard to call. CDR3 length: 14 amino acids. V shed 4 bases and J shed 7 bases, with 13 bases lying between them. Per germline, CDR1 SNHLY and CDR2 FYNNEI. The CDR3 bases are TGTGCCAGCAGTGCCCCTCCCAAAGGTGAAAAACTGTTTTTT. As protein: CASSAPPKGEKLFF.

In regard to this clonotype: It is likely a read error, because the conserved phenylalanine at the end of the CDR3 is missing. The DNA is left out, because the CDR3 cannot be placed on it with certainty; the CDR3 is given as TCRdb lists it. This rearrangement joins TRBV12-5 to TRBJ2-3; no check of the table's D call, TRBD1, against the DNA was made. Germline lookup yields CDR1 LGHNT and CDR2 FRNRAP. The CDR3 has 12 residues if both end residues are counted. CDR3: CASSGITDTQYS.

The chain couples TRBV19 to TRBJ1-4, with 8 bases identical to TRBD1. Germline CDR1 reads LNHDA; CDR2 reads SQIVND (reference sequence). The ends lost 6 bases at V and 0 bases at J; junction bases unmatched: 6. The CDR3 covers 16 residues. The chain's CDR3 is CASRSDRATTNEKLFF. The CDR3 DNA reads TGTGCCAGTAGGTCGGACAGGGCTACAACTAATGAAAAACTGTTTTTT.

This clonotype turned up a few times. The rearrangement links TRBV7-9 to TRBJ1-1; D gene unclear. Looked up from germline, CDR1 is SEHNR and CDR2 is FQNEAQ (reference sequence). This CDR3 is 12 amino acids long. V lost 1 base and J lost 4, with 4 bases in between. The CDR3 DNA reads TGTGCCAGCAGCTTAGGGCTCACTGAAGCTTTCTTT. Translation gives CASSLGLTEAFF.

For this clonotype: One junction end does not reproduce the germline sequence, and a read error may be involved. The genes are TRBV6-5 and TRBJ2-4; a weak D match, TRBD2 (7 bases). Looked up from germline, CDR1 is MNHEY and CDR2 is SVGAGI. This CDR3 is 16 amino acids long. CDR3 protein: CASGESGTRPKNTQYF. The CDR3 DNA follows: TGTGCCAGCGGCGAAAGCGGGACACGCCCCAAAAACACTCAGTACTTC.

This clonotype was found many times. This rearrangement joins TRBV24-1 to TRBJ1-2; the D is unclear. The CDR3 is made up of 13 amino acids. Germline V gene data show CDR1 as KGHDR and CDR2 as SFDVKD. Trimming shortened V by 5 bases and J by 2 bases, and 8 bases separated the two germline ends. The CDR3 coding sequence is TGTGCCACCAGTGTGGACGGGAACTATGGCTACACCTTC. Its protein product is CATSVDGNYGYTF.

Concerning this clonotype itself: A clone one base away is much larger, so this may be a read error. The V gene is TRBV25-1, the J gene TRBJ2-5; no clear D. Per the germline V gene, CDR1 is MGHDK and CDR2 is SYGVNS. V lost 8 bases and J 2 bases, leaving 9 bases between the germline ends. CDR3 length: 12 residues. CDR3 in DNA: TGTGCCAGCTCACCACCGCAAGAGACCCAGTACTTC. Protein product: CASSPPQETQYF.

This clonotype was counted at least ten times. The chain couples TRBV6-1 to TRBJ1-3, with a tentative D call TRBD1 (5 bases). The CDR3 extends over 13 amino acids. Germline CDR1 MNHNS, CDR2 SASEGT. V was cut by 8 bases and J by 4 bases, with 12 bases left in between. The CDR3 DNA sequence: TGTGCCAGCTGGGGGTTCTCCGGAAACACCATATATTTT. Its protein is CASWGFSGNTIYF.

The J gene is TRBJ2-5, the V gene TRBV6-5; 8 bases fit TRBD1. Per the germline V gene, CDR1 is MNHEY and CDR2 is SVGAGI. V trimming: 3 bases; J trimming: 6 bases; junction bases outside the gene matches: 21. The CDR3 sequence is 19 residues long. For the CDR3, the DNA is TGTGCCAGCAGTTATCAGACAGGGGCCAACCTCAAGGACCTCAAGACCCAGTACTTC. It specifies CASSYQTGANLKDLKTQYF.

J is TRBJ1-3 and V is TRBV7-8; possible D gene TRBD1, 5 bases. V was shortened by 6 bases and J by 0 bases, with 18 bases between the two germline ends. The CDR3 totals 17 residues. CDR1 and CDR2 (germline): SGHVS, FQNEAQ. The CDR3 nucleotides are TGTGCCAGCAGTTATCAAAGGGGCACCCACTCTGGAAACACCATATATTTT. The encoded protein is CASSYQRGTHSGNTIYF.

This chain uses TRBV5-1 with TRBJ2-3; 7 bases are a match to TRBD1. Germline values: CDR1 SGHRS, CDR2 YFSETQ. With V trimmed by 5 bases and J by 0 bases, 15 bases remained unmatched. The CDR3 has 18 residues. CDR3 nucleotide sequence: TGCGCCAGCAGTACGGGACAGTTTTGGGGATCAAGCACAGATACGCAGTATTTT. Residues: CASSTGQFWGSSTDTQYF.

This clonotype was counted at least ten times. The chain has TRBV6-6 and TRBJ2-5; 8 bases agree with TRBD1. The CDR3 loop spans 16 amino acids. V shed 5 bases, J shed 1 base, and the junction held 9 bases outside the gene matches. Looked up from germline, CDR1 is MNHNY and CDR2 is SVGAGI (reference sequence). CDR3 sequence: CASSPGTGSLQETQYF. The CDR3 DNA follows: TGTGCCAGCAGTCCCGGGACAGGCTCCCTCCAAGAGACCCAGTACTTC.

This clonotype was seen more than once but under ten times. This chain links TRBV19 with TRBJ1-2; no clear D. Germline V gene data show CDR1 as LNHDA and CDR2 as SQIVND (reference sequence). V lost 5 bases, J lost 3 bases, and 4 bases lay in between. This CDR3 is built from 11 residues. CDR3 nucleotides: TGTGCCAGTAGTTTGCACTATGGCTACACCTTC. Its translation: CASSLHYGYTF.

Within the sample, this clonotype is medium-sized. The rearrangement links TRBV20-1 to TRBJ1-1; tentatively, D is TRBD1 (6 bases). Between the trimmed V and J ends, which lost 3 bases and 3 bases, there was a span of 14 bases. Per germline, CDR1 DFQATT and CDR2 SNEGSKA (reference sequence). CDR3 length equals 14 residues. The chain's CDR3 is CSASIGGSHTEAFF. The DNA for the CDR3 is TGCAGTGCTAGTATCGGGGGCAGTCACACTGAAGCTTTCTTT.

In its sample, this clonotype was seen a few times. The rearrangement uses TRBV6-5 and TRBJ2-6; D not resolved. V shed 7 bases and J shed 2 bases, with 6 bases lying between them. The CDR3 length is 13 residues. From germline, CDR1 is MNHEY and CDR2 SVGAGI. CDR3 loop: CASTDAGANVLTF. In DNA form, the CDR3 reads TGTGCCAGCACCGATGCTGGGGCCAACGTCCTGACTTTC.

This clonotype showed up just a few times. The V call is TRBV4-1, the J call TRBJ1-2; no clear D. CDR1 is MGHRA, CDR2 YSYEKL, per germline. Trimming removed 3 bases at V and 4 bases at J, with 15 bases between. The CDR3 is made up of 15 amino acids. The CDR3 bases are TGCGCCAGCAGCCATCCCGGGGAATCAGGCTATGGCTACACCTTC. Its protein product is CASSHPGESGYGYTF.